The clone carrying this TCR beta chain has more than one count but fewer than ten. No antigen is known for it. The sample is drawn from a study of response to subunit inactivated influenza vaccine. General study findings and limits: A suggestion made by the authors is that each seasonal influenza vaccination recruits few new T cells.

CDR1 SQVTM and CDR2 ANQGSEA come from the germline V gene. The CDR3 has 11 residues. V gave up 7 bases and J gave up 5 bases, with 8 bases separating them. From the RT-PCR reads, TCRdb called clonotypes with MiXCR, one entry per CDR3 protein. The table includes more than 450,000 distinct CDR3 sequences, over 9.5% detected once. The chain has TRBV29-1 and TRBJ1-4, with D perhaps TRBD1 (5 bases). The input for sequencing was PBMCs from blood, taken on the day of vaccination. This TCR derives from a man in his fifties or sixties who received an inactivated influenza vaccine. The CDR3, as DNA: TGCAGCGGCGGACAAAATGAAAAACTGTTTTTT. This gives the protein CSGGQNEKLFF.